Below, 8 T cell receptor beta chains from the same sample are listed, as sequenced in a study of OX40 agonist ivuxolimab in advanced cancers. Clones were read by immunoSEQ multiplex PCR, and TCRdb kept only the in-frame ones, dropping some. In the table there are over 50,000 clones, more than 65% of which are singletons. The source was CD4+ or CD8+ T cells sorted from blood, collected in a trial of the OX40 agonist ivuxolimab. Receptors were obtained from an adult with an advanced solid tumor such as melanoma, head and neck, liver or kidney cancer.

This clone has a handful of counts. The chain has TRBV9 and TRBJ1-1; 8 bases agree with TRBD1. The CDR3 is 15 residues long. Germline V CDR1 and CDR2: SGDLS, YYNGEE. J lost 4 bases, V lost 3 bases, and 8 bases had no gene match. The DNA for the CDR3 is TGTGCCAGCAGCGATACAGACAGGGGAGGCACTGAAGCTTTCTTT. This sequence encodes CASSDTDRGGTEAFF.

This clone was found once. This sequence joins TRBV5-5 and TRBJ2-5; D may be TRBD1 (6 bases). CDR1 is SGHKS and CDR2 is YYEKEE in the germline V gene (reference sequence). The CDR3 is 15 amino acids. The germline V and J ends were trimmed by 1 base and 5 bases, with 15 bases remaining between them. In DNA form, the CDR3 reads TGTGCCAGCAGCTTGAATAACAGGGATAGGGAGACCCAGTACTTC. Protein: CASSLNNRDRETQYF.

V gene TRBV5-6 combines with J gene TRBJ1-2; D is uncertain. Germline V gives CDR1 SGHDT, CDR2 YYEEEE. The CDR3 contains 15 residues. V was pared by 4 bases and J by 4 bases, with 17 bases between. CDR3 sequence: CASSLRIGRGYGYTF. The CDR3 nucleotides are TGTGCCAGCAGCCTCCGTATAGGGAGAGGCTATGGCTACACCTTC. The complete variable domain, with remaining parts taken from reference TRBV5-6 and TRBJ1-2, reads DAGVTQSPTHLIKTRGQQVTLRCSPKSGHDTVSWYQQALGQGPQFIFQYYEEEERQRGNFPDRFSGHQFPNYSSELNVNALLLGDSALYLCASSLRIGRGYGYTFGSGTRLTVV.

The chain combines TRBV19 with TRBJ2-3; 8 bases match TRBD1. CDR1 LNHDA and CDR2 SQIVND come from the germline V gene (reference sequence). Trimming at V came to 5 bases and at J to 2 bases, leaving 6 bases not matched to a gene. The CDR3 totals 15 residues. CDR3 in amino acids: CASSSDRGATDTQYF. The CDR3 nucleotides read TGTGCCAGTAGTTCCGACAGGGGAGCCACAGATACGCAGTATTTT.

This rearrangement joins TRBV4-1 to TRBJ2-7, with TRBD2 identical over 13 bases. Germline loops: CDR1 MGHRA, CDR2 YSYEKL. The CDR3 loop spans 18 amino acids. V gave up 1 base and J gave up 0 bases; unmatched junction bases: 6. CDR3 nucleotide sequence: TGCGCCAGCAGCCAAGGCTTCGGACTAGCGGGAGTCTCCTACGAGCAGTACTTC. Translation gives CASSQGFGLAGVSYEQYF.

The chain combines TRBV5-6 with TRBJ2-7; perhaps TRBD2 as D (5 bases). The CDR3 runs 18 residues. CDR1 and CDR2 (germline): SGHDT, YYEEEE. With 4 bases removed from V and 2 bases from J, the gap between germline ends came to 25 bases. CDR3 DNA sequence: TGTGCCAGCAGCCGCCTGACCTACAACGGACTCGGGACCTACGAGCAGTACTTC. Translation: CASSRLTYNGLGTYEQYF.

This chain connects TRBV6-1 to TRBJ2-7, with a tentative D call TRBD1 (5 bases). The V and J ends lost 10 bases and 2 bases respectively, with 12 bases between them. Germline CDR1 MNHNS, CDR2 SASEGT. The CDR3 contains 12 residues. The CDR3 sequence: CATARVAYEQYF. The CDR3 region has the DNA TGTGCCACCGCCAGGGTGGCCTACGAGCAGTACTTC.

The chain is built from TRBV19 and TRBJ1-2; 7 positions match TRBD1. The CDR3 runs to 12 residues. Germline V gene sequence: CDR1 LNHDA, CDR2 SQIVND (reference sequence). CDR3 nucleotide sequence: TGTGCGTCAGGGGGGTGGAACTATGGCTACACCTTC. This encodes CASGGWNYGYTF.